One T cell receptor (beta chain) is described in this entry. No antigen is known for it. The CDR3 has 12 residues. V was trimmed by 0 bases and J by 8 bases, leaving 8 bases between them. Germline loops: CDR1 SGDLS, CDR2 YYNGEE. This sample was included in a study of T cells in Graves' hyperthyroidism and ophthalmopathy. Hyperthyroidism of Graves' type that showed no ophthalmopathy progression within 18 months was stable. The hyperthyroidism patients had all been newly diagnosed, and their disease duration was under 2 months. Their ages ranged from 18 to 65 years. RNA transcripts served as the template for amplifying TCR beta CDR3 regions. First-round RT-PCR of the TCR CDR3 relied on the HTBI primer set. MiXCR, run by TCRdb on the multiplex PCR reads, gives a single entry per CDR3 protein. The sample has 750,000 to 950,000 distinct CDR3 sequences; around 38% are singletons. Study outcomes and limitations: A 13 V-J signature model discriminated ophthalmopathy versus stable hyperthyroidism.

The clonotype comes from a man between 18 and 35 years old with Graves' hyperthyroidism. Material: blood. The rearrangement joins TRBV9 to TRBJ1-2, with D uncertain. The DNA for the CDR3 is TGTGCCAGCAGCGTAGAGGGTGGAGGCTACACCTTC. This encodes CASSVEGGGYTF.